The present TCR beta chain was sequenced within a study of post-analysis software for immune sequencing data. Study-level information: Disease trajectories encompassed relapsing-remitting, secondary progressive and progressive-relapsing multiple sclerosis. Study results and caveats: Diversity measured as normalized Chao1 was significantly lower in multiple sclerosis patients than in controls. Roughly five TRBV segments were significantly more frequent in patients than in controls. TRBV5-6, TRBV5-1 and TRBV20-1 were among these segments. Those samples that were prepared in the same batch co-clustered strongly by F measure.

Unique-molecular-identifier-tagged TCR beta cDNA libraries were used. One entry per CDR3 protein results from TCRdb running MiXCR on the PCR reads. The sample consists of hundreds of thousands of distinct CDR3 sequences, about a third of them appearing once. CDR1 SQVTM and CDR2 ANQGSEA come from the germline V gene. V was pared by 3 bases and J by 2 bases, with 6 bases between. This CDR3 spans 12 amino acids. Concerning this clonotype itself: Its antigen is unidentified.

Sequencing was done on a sample of blood. The sequence derives from a girl aged 5 to 17 with multiple sclerosis. This chain connects TRBV29-1 to TRBJ2-3; D is unresolved. The CDR3 is CSVEEFTDTQYF. DNA of the CDR3: TGCAGCGTTGAGGAATTCACAGATACGCAGTATTTT.